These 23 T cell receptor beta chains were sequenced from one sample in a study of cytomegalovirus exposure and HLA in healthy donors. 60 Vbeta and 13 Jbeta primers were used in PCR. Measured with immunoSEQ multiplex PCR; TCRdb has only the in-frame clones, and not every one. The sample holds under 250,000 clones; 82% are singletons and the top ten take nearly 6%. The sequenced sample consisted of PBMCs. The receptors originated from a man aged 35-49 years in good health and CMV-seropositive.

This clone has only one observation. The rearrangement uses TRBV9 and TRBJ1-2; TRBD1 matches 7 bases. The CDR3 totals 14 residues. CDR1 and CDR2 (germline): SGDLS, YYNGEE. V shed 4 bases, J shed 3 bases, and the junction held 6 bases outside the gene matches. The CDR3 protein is CASSPGGVYYGYTF. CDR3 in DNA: TGTGCCAGCAGCCCAGGGGGAGTCTACTATGGCTACACCTTC.

The CDR3 here is CASSSLADSSYEQYF. For the CDR3, the DNA is TGTGCCAGCAGTTCGTTAGCGGATAGCTCCTACGAGCAGTACTTC. The chain is built from TRBV27 and TRBJ2-7; possible D gene TRBD2, 6 bases. The V and J ends lost 4 bases and 0 bases respectively, with 13 bases between them. This CDR3 spans 15 amino acids. CDR1 and CDR2 from the germline V gene are MNHEY and SMNVEV (reference sequence).

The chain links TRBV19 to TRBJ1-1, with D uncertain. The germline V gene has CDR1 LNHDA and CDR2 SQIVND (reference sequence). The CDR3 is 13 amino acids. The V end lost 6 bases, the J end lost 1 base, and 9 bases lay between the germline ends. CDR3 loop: CASRHNKNTEAFF. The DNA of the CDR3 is TGTGCCAGTAGGCACAACAAGAACACTGAAGCTTTCTTT. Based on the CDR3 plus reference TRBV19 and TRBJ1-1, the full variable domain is DGGITQSPKYLFRKEGQNVTLSCEQNLNHDAMYWYRQDPGQGLRLIYYSQIVNDFQKGDIAEGYSVSREKKESFPLTVTSAQKNPTAFYLCASRHNKNTEAFFGQGTRLTVV.

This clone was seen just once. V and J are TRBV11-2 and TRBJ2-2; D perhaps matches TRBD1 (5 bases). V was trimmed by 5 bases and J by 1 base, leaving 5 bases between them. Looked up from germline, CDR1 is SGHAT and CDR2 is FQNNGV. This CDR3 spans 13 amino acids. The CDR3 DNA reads TGTGCCAGCAGCGGACAGAACACCGGGGAGCTGTTTTTT. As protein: CASSGQNTGELFF.

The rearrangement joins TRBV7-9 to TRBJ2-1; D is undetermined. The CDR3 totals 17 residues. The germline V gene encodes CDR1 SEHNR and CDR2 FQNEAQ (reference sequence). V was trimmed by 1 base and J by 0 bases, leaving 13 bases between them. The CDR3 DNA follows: TGTGCCAGCAGCTTAGAACCCCTATCAATCTCCTACAATGAGCAGTTCTTC. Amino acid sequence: CASSLEPLSISYNEQFF.

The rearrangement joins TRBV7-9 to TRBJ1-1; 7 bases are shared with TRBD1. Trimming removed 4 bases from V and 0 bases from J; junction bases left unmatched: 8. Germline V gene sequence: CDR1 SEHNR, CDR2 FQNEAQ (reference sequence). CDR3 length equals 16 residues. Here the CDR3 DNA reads TGTGCCAGCAGCTGGGCGGGACAGAACTTGAACACTGAAGCTTTCTTT. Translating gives CASSWAGQNLNTEAFF. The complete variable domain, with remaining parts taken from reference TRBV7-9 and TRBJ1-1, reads DTGVSQNPRHKITKRGQNVTFRCDPISEHNRLYWYRQTLGQGPEFLTYFQNEAQLEKSRLLSDRFSAERPKGSFSTLEIQRTEQGDSAMYLCASSWAGQNLNTEAFFGQGTRLTVV.

CDR3 residues: CASSIGTGGVEQYV. As DNA, the CDR3 is TGCGCCAGCAGCATAGGGACAGGGGGCGTCGAGCAGTACGTC. The chain couples TRBV5-1 to TRBJ2-7, with 12 bases lining up with TRBD1. This CDR3 contains 14 residues. V lost 4 bases and J lost 6; bases outside the gene matches: 5. Germline CDR1 SGHRS, CDR2 YFSETQ.

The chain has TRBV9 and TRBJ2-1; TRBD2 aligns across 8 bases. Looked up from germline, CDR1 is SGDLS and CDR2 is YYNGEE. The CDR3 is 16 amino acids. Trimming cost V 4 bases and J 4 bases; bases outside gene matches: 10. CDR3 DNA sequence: TGTGCCAGCAGCAACCCTGGGGTAGCGGGATACAATGAGCAGTTCTTC. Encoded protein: CASSNPGVAGYNEQFF.

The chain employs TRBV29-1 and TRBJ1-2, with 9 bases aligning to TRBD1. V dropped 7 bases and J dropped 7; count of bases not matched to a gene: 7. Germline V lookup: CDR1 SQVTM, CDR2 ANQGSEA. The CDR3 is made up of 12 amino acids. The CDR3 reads CSGQTGGGGYTF. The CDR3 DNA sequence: TGCAGCGGCCAGACAGGGGGTGGTGGCTACACCTTC.

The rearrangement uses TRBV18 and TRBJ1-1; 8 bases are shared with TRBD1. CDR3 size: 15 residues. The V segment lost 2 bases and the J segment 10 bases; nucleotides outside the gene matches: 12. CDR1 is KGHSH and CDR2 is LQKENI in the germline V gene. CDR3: CASSPGTGTSTGAFF. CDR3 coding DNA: TGTGCCAGCTCACCAGGGACAGGCACCAGCACAGGAGCTTTCTTT.

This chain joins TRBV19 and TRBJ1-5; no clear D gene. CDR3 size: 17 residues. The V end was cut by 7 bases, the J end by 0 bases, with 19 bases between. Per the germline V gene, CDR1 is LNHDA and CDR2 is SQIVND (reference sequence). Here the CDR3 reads CASTREGIGYSNQPQHF. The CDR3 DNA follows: TGTGCCAGTACCCGGGAAGGGATAGGGTATAGCAATCAGCCCCAGCATTTT.

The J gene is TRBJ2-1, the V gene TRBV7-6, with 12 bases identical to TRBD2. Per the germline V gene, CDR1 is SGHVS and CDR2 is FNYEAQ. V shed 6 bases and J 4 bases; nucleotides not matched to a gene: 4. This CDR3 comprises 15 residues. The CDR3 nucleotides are TGTGCCAGCAGTGCGACTAGCGGGGGTTACAATGAGCAGTTCTTC. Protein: CASSATSGGYNEQFF. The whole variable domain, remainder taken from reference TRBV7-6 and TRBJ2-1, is GAGVSQSPRYKVTKRGQDVALRCDPISGHVSLYWYRQALGQGPEFLTYFNYEAQQDKSGLPNDRFSAERPEGSISTLTIQRTEQRDSAMYRCASSATSGGYNEQFFGPGTRLTVL.

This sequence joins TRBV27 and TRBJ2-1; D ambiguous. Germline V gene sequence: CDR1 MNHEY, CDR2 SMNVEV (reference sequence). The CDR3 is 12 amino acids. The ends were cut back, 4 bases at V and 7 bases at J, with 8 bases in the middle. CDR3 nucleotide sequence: TGTGCCAGCAGTTACCCCGGGAATGAGCAGTTCTTC. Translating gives CASSYPGNEQFF.

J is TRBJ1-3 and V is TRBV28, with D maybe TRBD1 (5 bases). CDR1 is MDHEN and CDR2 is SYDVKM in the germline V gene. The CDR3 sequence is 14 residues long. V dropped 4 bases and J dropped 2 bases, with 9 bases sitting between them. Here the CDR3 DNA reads TGTGCCAGCAGTTCAGGGTTCACTGGAAACACCATATATTTT. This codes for CASSSGFTGNTIYF.

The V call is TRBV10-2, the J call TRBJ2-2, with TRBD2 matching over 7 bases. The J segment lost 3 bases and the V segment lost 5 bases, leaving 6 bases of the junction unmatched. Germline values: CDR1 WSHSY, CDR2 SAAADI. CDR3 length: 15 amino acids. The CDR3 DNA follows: TGCGCCAGCAGTTTTGCGGGAGACGACACCGGGGAGCTGTTTTTT. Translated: CASSFAGDDTGELFF.

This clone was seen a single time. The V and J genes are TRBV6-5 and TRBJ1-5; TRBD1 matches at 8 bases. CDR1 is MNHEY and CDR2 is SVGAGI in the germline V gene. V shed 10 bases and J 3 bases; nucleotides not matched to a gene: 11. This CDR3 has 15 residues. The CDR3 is CATHTGTGDNQPQHF. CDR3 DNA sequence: TGTGCCACCCATACCGGGACAGGAGACAATCAGCCCCAGCATTTT.

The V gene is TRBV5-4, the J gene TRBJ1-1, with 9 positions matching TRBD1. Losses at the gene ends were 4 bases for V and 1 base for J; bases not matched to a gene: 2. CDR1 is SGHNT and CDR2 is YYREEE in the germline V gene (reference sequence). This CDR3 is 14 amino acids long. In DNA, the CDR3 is TGTGCCAGCAGCACACAGGGGGCGAACACTGAAGCTTTCTTT. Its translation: CASSTQGANTEAFF.

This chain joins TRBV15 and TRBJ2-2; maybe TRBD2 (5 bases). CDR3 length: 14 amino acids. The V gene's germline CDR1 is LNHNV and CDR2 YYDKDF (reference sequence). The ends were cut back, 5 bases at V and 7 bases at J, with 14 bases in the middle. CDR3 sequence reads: CATSPTSRVGELFF. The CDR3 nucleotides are TGTGCCACCAGCCCCACTAGTCGGGTCGGGGAGCTGTTTTTT. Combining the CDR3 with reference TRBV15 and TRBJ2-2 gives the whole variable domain DAMVIQNPRYQVTQFGKPVTLSCSQTLNHNVMYWYQQKSSQAPKLLFHYYDKDFNNEADTPDNFQSRRPNTSFCFLDIRSPGLGDTAMYLCATSPTSRVGELFFGEGSRLTVL.

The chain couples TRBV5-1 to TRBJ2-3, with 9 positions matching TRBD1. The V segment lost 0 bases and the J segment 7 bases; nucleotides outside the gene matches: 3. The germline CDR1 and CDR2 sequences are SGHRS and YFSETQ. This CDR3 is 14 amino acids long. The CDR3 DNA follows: TGCGCCAGCAGCTTGGGACAGGGGGACTATACGCAGTATTTT. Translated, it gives CASSLGQGDYTQYF.

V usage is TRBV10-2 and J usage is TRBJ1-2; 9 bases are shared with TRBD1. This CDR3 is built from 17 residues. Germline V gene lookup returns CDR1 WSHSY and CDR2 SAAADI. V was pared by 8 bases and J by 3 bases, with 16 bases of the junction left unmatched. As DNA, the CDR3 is TGCGCCAGCTCTGGGGTCGGGACAGGGAGTAAGGACTATGGCTACACCTTC. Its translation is CASSGVGTGSKDYGYTF.

CDR3 loop: CASSLSPGLNTEAFF. CDR3 bases: TGTGCCAGCAGTTTATCCCCGGGTCTGAACACTGAAGCTTTCTTT. The chain recombines TRBV27 with TRBJ1-1; D is unclear. Germline V gives CDR1 MNHEY, CDR2 SMNVEV (reference sequence). The CDR3 loop spans 15 amino acids. Deletions cut 0 bases from V and 0 bases from J, with 8 bases between.

In nucleotides, the CDR3 is TGTGCCAGCTCACCGAGACAGGACACCGGGGAGCTGTTTTTT. Translating it yields CASSPRQDTGELFF. The V gene is TRBV18, the J gene TRBJ2-2; D may be TRBD1 (6 bases). The germline V gene encodes CDR1 KGHSH and CDR2 LQKENI. The germline V and J ends were trimmed by 3 bases and 3 bases, with 8 bases remaining between them. The CDR3 loop spans 14 amino acids.

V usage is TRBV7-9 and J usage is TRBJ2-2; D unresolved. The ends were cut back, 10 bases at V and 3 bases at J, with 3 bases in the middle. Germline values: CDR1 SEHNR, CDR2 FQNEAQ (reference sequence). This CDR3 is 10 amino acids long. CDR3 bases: TGTGCCATCGACACCGGGGAGCTGTTTTTT. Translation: CAIDTGELFF.